This T cell receptor (beta chain) was captured in a study of blood T cell repertoires in COVID-19 (dated by TCRdb to between 2020 and 2021). About the investigation overall: The collaborator samples originated in the United States, Italy and Spain and spanned the acute and convalescent phases of COVID-19. The samples were drawn from the first 160 participants of the ongoing ImmuneRACE study and from under 1,500 subjects provided by 6 global collaborators. Where HLA class I and class II types were available, the types were taken from metadata supplied by the sample provider, not from assay-based typing. The repertoires were released in a freely available public database intended as a resource for research on the immune response to SARS-CoV-2. The material from the prospective study consisted of cDNA or gDNA derived from T cells, B-cell-depleted T cells, or PBMCs. Sample metadata almost always included a de-identified subject ID, COVID-19 status, age in years and sex. Deeply sampled blood TCRbeta repertoires from subjects exposed to, actively infected with, or recovered from COVID-19 were included in the dataset. The investigation overall reported the following: Clinical and demographic metadata were provided uncurated, with the amount varying by source and participant.

V is clipped by 5 bases and J by 2 bases, and the sequence between their germline boundaries is 19 bases long. CDR1 and CDR2 were assigned from the germline V gene as SQVTM and ANQGSEA. Inclusive of the bounding cysteine and phenylalanine, the CDR3 is 16 residues long. Only the CDR3 part of the read is kept: 48 bases, read in frame from the first base. TCRbeta CDR3 regions were amplified from genomic DNA by means of the immunoSEQ Assay, a bias-controlled multiplex PCR. As for the authors' bioinformatics: Within the assay, amplification of reference gene primers was used to estimate how many nucleated cells each sample contained. Sequence reads were collapsed and filtered to measure the absolute abundance of every unique TCRbeta CDR3 rearrangement. Productive Simpson clonality was computed per sample as the square root of Simpson's diversity index over productive rearrangements. This is the immuneACCESS table as TCRdb keeps it, with only in-frame sequences that have V and J called. A part of the clones is gone; compared with another copy, unresolved V genes explain less than half, and the rest is unexplained. V and J calls and clone size follow that table, whereas D and trimming were derived from the DNA. Across this sample there are approximately 130,000 clones, with over 75% seen only once. The ten largest clones capture roughly 3.9% of the sample.

Comments on this clone: Its antigen remains undetermined. It has no much larger one-base neighbor in the sample; base qualities were not kept.

Collaborating institutions collected whole blood in K2EDTA tubes following their own protocols. For TCRbeta analysis, collaborators shipped samples as frozen whole blood, isolated PBMCs, or DNA extracted from either of those sample types. This TCR derives from a man in his sixties with acute or convalescent COVID-19. The chain uses TRBV29-1 and TRBJ2-1, and perhaps TRBD1 as D gene, on 7 matching bases. The sequencing sample was made of peripheral blood. Here the CDR3 is given as CSVTGDLAPAYNEQFF. In nucleotide form, the sequence is TGCAGCGTTACAGGGGATCTAGCGCCGGCCTACAATGAGCAGTTCTTC.